What follows are 17 T cell receptor beta chains derived from one specimen sequenced in a study of T cells after yellow fever vaccination. TCRdb reprocessed the 5' RACE reads with MiXCR, giving one entry per CDR3 protein. The sample has some 600,000 distinct CDR3 sequences, roughly 12% seen once. The starting material was PBMCs, obtained on the day of the yellow fever booster vaccination. The receptors here all came from a man aged 30 to 45 who received the YFV17D yellow fever vaccine.

The V call is TRBV4-2, the J call TRBJ2-5; the match to TRBD2 covers 7 bases. The CDR3 totals 14 residues. V dropped 2 bases and J dropped 2; count of bases not matched to a gene: 2. Germline V gene data show CDR1 as LGHNA and CDR2 as YNFKEQ. The CDR3: CASSQRGEQETQYF. The CDR3 region has the DNA TGTGCCAGCAGCCAACGGGGGGAGCAAGAGACCCAGTACTTC.

There are many counts of this clonotype. J is TRBJ2-3 and V is TRBV7-6; the match to TRBD1 covers 8 bases. CDR1 is SGHVS and CDR2 is FNYEAQ in the germline V gene. This CDR3 has 15 residues. Trimming cost V 1 base and J 4 bases; bases outside gene matches: 4. The CDR3 bases are TGTGCCAGCAGCTTAGGCGGGACAGGATCAGATACGCAGTATTTT. It yields the protein CASSLGGTGSDTQYF. Filled out from reference TRBV7-6 and TRBJ2-3, the complete variable domain reads GAGVSQSPRYKVTKRGQDVALRCDPISGHVSLYWYRQALGQGPEFLTYFNYEAQQDKSGLPNDRFSAERPEGSISTLTIQRTEQRDSAMYRCASSLGGTGSDTQYFGPGTRLTVL.

The chain recombines TRBV3-1 with TRBJ2-2; tentative D call: TRBD2 (5 bases). CDR1 is LGHDT and CDR2 is YNNKEL in the germline V gene (reference sequence). CDR3 length equals 15 residues. V lost 1 base and J lost 1, with 7 bases in between. This CDR3 reads CASSQGTLNTGELFF. CDR3 sequence (DNA): TGTGCCAGCAGCCAAGGGACTCTGAACACCGGGGAGCTGTTTTTT.

This clonotype has a count of ten or more. The chain joins TRBV6-1 to TRBJ2-1; 7 bases are shared with TRBD2. The junction had 4 bases not matched to a gene; V was cut back by 4 bases and J by 7 bases. This CDR3 is built from 13 residues. The germline CDR1 and CDR2 sequences are MNHNS and SASEGT. The CDR3 bases are TGTGCCAGCAGTGTCGGACTAGGGAATGAGCAGTTCTTC. Translation: CASSVGLGNEQFF.

The chain recombines TRBV5-6 with TRBJ2-1; 7 bases are shared with TRBD2. The germline CDR1 and CDR2 sequences are SGHDT and YYEEEE. The J segment lost 4 bases and the V segment lost 7 bases, leaving 11 bases of the junction unmatched. The CDR3 sequence is 15 residues long. CDR3 sequence reads: CASSVVERGYNEQFF. CDR3 in DNA: TGTGCCAGCTCTGTCGTCGAGCGGGGATACAATGAGCAGTTCTTC.

The chain combines TRBV20-1 with TRBJ2-7, with TRBD1 as a possible D gene (6 bases). This CDR3 is 14 amino acids long. Germline CDR1 reads DFQATT; CDR2 reads SNEGSKA (reference sequence). Trimming left V 6 bases short and J 5 bases short, with 20 bases between. The CDR3: CSASTTGRLNEQYF. The CDR3 DNA follows: TGCAGTGCCTCTACGACAGGAAGATTAAACGAGCAGTACTTC.

For this clonotype: This could be a read error, since a much larger clone is one nucleotide away. The rearrangement uses TRBV5-1 and TRBJ2-1; 9 nucleotides agree with TRBD2. Per the germline V gene, CDR1 is SGHRS and CDR2 is YFSETQ. V trimming: 4 bases; J trimming: 9 bases; junction bases outside the gene matches: 20. This CDR3 contains 18 residues. The CDR3 DNA sequence: TGCGCCAGCAGCGTCTCGGCTAGCGGGACCTCCTACGGGGGTGAGCAGTTCTTC. This sequence encodes CASSVSASGTSYGGEQFF.

This clonotype has a handful of counts. This chain links TRBV2 with TRBJ2-2, with D possibly being TRBD1 (6 bases). The CDR3 sequence is 13 residues long. V lost 11 bases, J lost 3 bases, and 13 bases lay in between. Germline values: CDR1 SNHLY, CDR2 FYNNEI. CDR3 protein: CAGRTAHTGELFF. Written as DNA, the CDR3 is TGTGCCGGCCGGACAGCACACACCGGGGAGCTGTTTTTT.

The chain uses TRBV7-9 and TRBJ2-5; 8 nucleotides match TRBD1. CDR1 SEHNR and CDR2 FQNEAQ come from the germline V gene (reference sequence). The CDR3 spans 14 residues. The V and J ends lost 5 bases and 9 bases, in that order; junction bases with no gene match: 11. DNA for the CDR3: TGTGCCAGCAGCATGGACAGGGTGGGCGGGGCCCAGTACTTC. It translates to CASSMDRVGGAQYF. The variable domain in full, completed from reference TRBV7-9 and TRBJ2-5, reads DTGVSQNPRHKITKRGQNVTFRCDPISEHNRLYWYRQTLGQGPEFLTYFQNEAQLEKSRLLSDRFSAERPKGSFSTLEIQRTEQGDSAMYLCASSMDRVGGAQYFGPGTRLLVL.

The chain has TRBV5-6 and TRBJ2-2; 8 bases map to TRBD1. This CDR3 is built from 15 residues. Per the germline V gene, CDR1 is SGHDT and CDR2 is YYEEEE. J lost 4 bases, V lost 4 bases, and 6 bases had no gene match. CDR3: CASSPPGQVTGELFF. CDR3 nucleotide sequence: TGTGCCAGCAGCCCTCCGGGACAGGTCACCGGGGAGCTGTTTTTT.

This clonotype has more than one count but fewer than ten. The chain links TRBV11-1 to TRBJ2-1; D is uncertain. CDR3 length: 13 residues. V was shortened by 0 bases and J by 5 bases, with 5 bases between the two germline ends. Germline V gene lookup returns CDR1 SGHAT and CDR2 FQDESV (reference sequence). CDR3 sequence: CASSLAANNEQFF. In nucleotides, the CDR3 is TGTGCCAGCAGCTTAGCTGCGAACAATGAGCAGTTCTTC.

This chain links TRBV18 with TRBJ2-3, with unresolved D. V lost 0 bases and J lost 6, with 7 bases in between. Germline V gene data show CDR1 as KGHSH and CDR2 as LQKENI. The CDR3 runs to 13 residues. CDR3 nucleotide sequence: TGTGCCAGCTCACCACCCGGAGAGGATACGCAGTATTTT. Protein sequence: CASSPPGEDTQYF.

This clonotype was seen only a few times. The V call is TRBV15, the J call TRBJ1-1; 8 bases align to TRBD1. CDR1 is LNHNV and CDR2 is YYDKDF in the germline V gene (reference sequence). This CDR3 comprises 13 residues. V lost 5 bases to trimming and J lost 9 bases; unmatched junction nucleotides: 8. CDR3 DNA: TGTGCCACCAGCCCTCTAGGGACAGGCCAAGCTTTCTTT. Translating gives CATSPLGTGQAFF.

This clonotype showed up just a few times. The chain joins TRBV12-3 or TRBV12-4 to TRBJ2-1; D not certain. Deletions cut 5 bases from V and 3 bases from J, with 17 bases between. This CDR3 region has 16 residues. The CDR3, as DNA: TGTGCCAGCAGTGCGGTCGTAGGGCTCATCTACAATGAGCAGTTCTTC. It codes for CASSAVVGLIYNEQFF.

This clonotype was recorded many times. V usage is TRBV2 and J usage is TRBJ1-5, with D possibly TRBD1 on 6 matching bases. With 6 bases removed from V and 9 bases from J, the gap between germline ends came to 18 bases. Germline CDR1 reads SNHLY; CDR2 reads FYNNEI. This CDR3 comprises 14 residues. CDR3 DNA sequence: TGTGCCAGCAGATCACGGACAGCCCGTGGGCCCCAGCATTTT. As protein: CASRSRTARGPQHF. Filled out from reference TRBV2 and TRBJ1-5, the complete variable domain reads EPEVTQTPSHQVTQMGQEVILRCVPISNHLYFYWYRQILGQKVEFLVSFYNNEISEKSEIFDDQFSVERPDGSNFTLKIRSTKLEDSAMYFCASRSRTARGPQHFGDGTRLSIL.

V is TRBV9 and J is TRBJ2-1; D is unresolved. Germline CDR1 reads SGDLS; CDR2 reads YYNGEE. The CDR3 contains 13 residues. The germline V and J ends were trimmed by 0 bases and 8 bases, with 9 bases remaining between them. CDR3 nucleotide sequence: TGTGCCAGCAGCGTAGAACCAGGTTATGAGCAGTTCTTC. Amino acids: CASSVEPGYEQFF.

The gene calls are TRBV19 and TRBJ2-6, with 7 bases aligning to TRBD1. The ends lost 0 bases at V and 4 bases at J; junction bases unmatched: 9. Germline V gives CDR1 LNHDA, CDR2 SQIVND (reference sequence). The CDR3 spans 18 residues. The CDR3 nucleotides are TGTGCCAGTAGTATAGATCGGCCAGGGGGTTCGGGGGCCAACGTCCTGACTTTC. The encoded protein is CASSIDRPGGSGANVLTF.